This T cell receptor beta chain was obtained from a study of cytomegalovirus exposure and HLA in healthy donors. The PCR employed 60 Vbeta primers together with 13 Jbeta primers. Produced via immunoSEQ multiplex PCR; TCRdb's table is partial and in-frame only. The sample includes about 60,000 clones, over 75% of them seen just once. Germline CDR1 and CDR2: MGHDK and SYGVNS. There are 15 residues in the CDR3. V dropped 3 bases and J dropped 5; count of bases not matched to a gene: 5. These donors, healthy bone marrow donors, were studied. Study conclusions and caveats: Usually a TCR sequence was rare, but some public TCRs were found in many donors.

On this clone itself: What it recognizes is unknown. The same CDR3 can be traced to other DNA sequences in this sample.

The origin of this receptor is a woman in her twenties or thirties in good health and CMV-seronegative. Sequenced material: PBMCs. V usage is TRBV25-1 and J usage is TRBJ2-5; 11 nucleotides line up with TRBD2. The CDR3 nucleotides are TGTGCCAGCAGTGACCCCGGGACTAGCGGTGAGACCCAGTACTTC. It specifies CASSDPGTSGETQYF. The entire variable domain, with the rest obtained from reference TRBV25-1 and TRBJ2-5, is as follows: EADIYQTPRYLVIGTGKKITLECSQTMGHDKMYWYQQDPGMELHLIHYSYGVNSTEKGDLSSESTVSRIRTEHFPLTLESARPSHTSQYLCASSDPGTSGETQYFGPGTRLLVL.